The 16 T cell receptor beta chains listed next were all sequenced from one sample in a study of cytomegalovirus exposure and HLA in healthy donors. The primer mix had 60 Vbeta and 13 Jbeta primers. Sequenced by immunoSEQ multiplex PCR; TCRdb stores in-frame clones only, minus some. The sample lists approximately 110,000 clones, about four fifths occurring once. The sequenced material came from PBMCs. The receptors shown here come from a young man in good health and CMV-seropositive.

This chain uses TRBV6-5 with TRBJ2-7; D unclear. V gave up 8 bases and J gave up 0 bases, with 11 bases separating them. Germline V gene lookup returns CDR1 MNHEY and CDR2 SVGAGI. The CDR3 runs 13 residues. The CDR3, as DNA: TGTGCCAGCCAGAGGTTCGGCTCCTACGAGCAGTACGTC. This translates into CASQRFGSYEQYV.

This rearrangement joins TRBV7-6 to TRBJ2-7, with D maybe TRBD2 (5 bases). Germline values: CDR1 SGHVS, CDR2 FNYEAQ. The germline V and J ends were trimmed by 5 bases and 4 bases, with 15 bases remaining between them. The length of the CDR3 is 14 residues. The CDR3 reads CASSPRGTAYEQYF. The CDR3 DNA follows: TGTGCCAGCAGCCCCCGGGGTACGGCTTACGAGCAGTACTTC.

The V and J genes are TRBV11-2 and TRBJ2-2; D possibly corresponds to TRBD2 (5 bases). Germline CDR1 is SGHAT and CDR2 is FQNNGV. The CDR3 has 15 amino acids. V lost 3 bases and J 0 bases, leaving 8 bases between the germline ends. The CDR3 DNA reads TGTGCCAGCAGCTTCGGACTGCCGAACACCGGGGAGCTGTTTTTT. Its translation is CASSFGLPNTGELFF.

V gene TRBV7-9 combines with J gene TRBJ1-2; D gene uncertain. V was shortened by 1 base and J by 7 bases, with 7 bases between the two germline ends. The CDR3 covers 12 residues. Germline V lookup: CDR1 SEHNR, CDR2 FQNEAQ (reference sequence). Here the CDR3 reads CASSLERSGYTF. CDR3 nucleotide sequence: TGTGCCAGCAGCTTAGAGAGAAGTGGCTACACCTTC.

This clone was seen once. This chain joins TRBV6-6 and TRBJ1-3; TRBD1 matches at 7 bases. The length of the CDR3 is 15 residues. V shed 0 bases, J shed 5 bases, and the junction held 4 bases outside the gene matches. CDR1 and CDR2 (germline): MNHNY, SVGAGI (reference sequence). CDR3 coding DNA: TGTGCCAGCAGTTACTCTGACAGGGAAAGAAACACCATATATTTT. It is translated as CASSYSDRERNTIYF.

CDR3 sequence (DNA): TGTGCCAGCAGCTTGGGACTAGCGGGGGAATTAGATACGCAGTATTTT. It specifies CASSLGLAGELDTQYF. The gene calls are TRBV7-6 and TRBJ2-3; 14 bases line up with TRBD2. This CDR3 is built from 16 residues. Per germline, CDR1 SGHVS and CDR2 FNYEAQ. V was pared by 3 bases and J by 5 bases, with 4 bases of the junction left unmatched.

This chain uses TRBV30 with TRBJ2-7; D is perhaps TRBD1 (5 bases). Trimming shortened V by 1 base and J by 5 bases, and 12 bases separated the two germline ends. From germline, CDR1 is GTSNPN and CDR2 SVGIG (reference sequence). The CDR3 loop spans 13 amino acids. In nucleotides, the CDR3 is TGTGCCTGGAGTGAGGGGAATCTTAACGAGCAGTACTTC. Amino acids: CAWSEGNLNEQYF.

The chain uses TRBV5-1 and TRBJ2-5; a possible D gene is TRBD2 (6 bases). This CDR3 spans 12 amino acids. Per the germline V gene, CDR1 is SGHRS and CDR2 is YFSETQ. V lost 4 bases and J 4 bases, leaving 8 bases between the germline ends. CDR3 sequence: CASSRELETQYF. The CDR3 bases are TGCGCCAGCAGCCGGGAGTTAGAGACCCAGTACTTC.

The CDR3, as DNA: TGTGCCAGCAGTGAAATTCTAGCGGGGCCGGGGGAGACCCAGTACTTC. Amino acids: CASSEILAGPGETQYF. The chain is built from TRBV6-1 and TRBJ2-5; 9 bases match TRBD2. Germline V gene data show CDR1 as MNHNS and CDR2 as SASEGT. Trimming removed 2 bases from V and 5 bases from J; junction bases left unmatched: 9. The CDR3 is 16 amino acids.

The chain links TRBV2 to TRBJ1-5; 8 bases agree with TRBD1. J lost 7 bases, V lost 6 bases, and 11 bases had no gene match. Germline-derived CDR1 and CDR2 are SNHLY and FYNNEI. This CDR3 has 15 residues. The CDR3 DNA reads TGTGCCAGCAGATTCGGACAGGGAGTGGAACAGCCCCAGCATTTT. It specifies CASRFGQGVEQPQHF.

This clone was observed a handful of times. At one end, the junction sequence differs from germline, possibly due to a read error. This chain links TRBV5-1 with TRBJ1-2; 7 positions match TRBD1. This CDR3 contains 10 residues. CDR1 and CDR2 (germline): SGHRS, YFSETQ. CDR3 coding DNA: TGCGCCAGCAGCACCGGACAGGACTACTTC. Translation: CASSTGQDYF.

This clone was observed a handful of times. This chain links TRBV19 with TRBJ2-4, with TRBD1 matching 7 bases. This CDR3 has 13 residues. CDR1 LNHDA and CDR2 SQIVND come from the germline V gene (reference sequence). V trimming: 5 bases; J trimming: 6 bases; junction bases outside the gene matches: 4. The CDR3 reads CASSEQGRNIQYF. DNA of the CDR3: TGTGCCAGTAGTGAACAGGGGAGAAACATTCAGTACTTC.

The V and J genes are TRBV5-1 and TRBJ1-1, with 7 positions matching TRBD1. The germline V gene encodes CDR1 SGHRS and CDR2 YFSETQ. With 2 bases clipped from V and 2 bases from J, the junction kept 3 bases outside the gene matches. This CDR3 has 14 amino acids. The CDR3 spells CASSFDRVNTEAFF. As DNA, the CDR3 is TGCGCCAGCAGCTTTGACAGGGTCAACACTGAAGCTTTCTTT.

There are a few counts of this clone. The rearrangement uses TRBV5-6 and TRBJ2-1; 7 bases match TRBD1. The CDR3 is made up of 16 amino acids. Trimming at V came to 4 bases and at J to 0 bases, leaving 7 bases not matched to a gene. Germline V CDR1 and CDR2: SGHDT, YYEEEE. In DNA form, the CDR3 reads TGTGCCAGCAGCCACCAGACAGGGCCCTCCTACAATGAGCAGTTCTTC. Its protein is CASSHQTGPSYNEQFF.

Notes on this clone: The identical CDR3 is also encoded by other nucleotide sequences in the sample. CDR3 bases: TGTGCCAGCAGTCCGTGGGGGAGCGGGGGGGTCAATGAGCAGTTCTTC. Its protein is CASSPWGSGGVNEQFF. The gene calls are TRBV28 and TRBJ2-1; 10 positions agree with TRBD2. Germline lookup yields CDR1 MDHEN and CDR2 SYDVKM. CDR3 length: 16 residues. V was clipped by 5 bases and J by 6 bases; unmatched bases: 10.

The chain links TRBV5-4 to TRBJ2-7; 7 bases match TRBD1. Germline loops: CDR1 SGHNT, CDR2 YYREEE (reference sequence). V dropped 3 bases and J dropped 7; count of bases not matched to a gene: 7. The CDR3 is 13 residues long. The CDR3 DNA sequence: TGTGCCAGCAGCTCCTACAGGGGAGAGGAGCAGTACTTC. Protein sequence: CASSSYRGEEQYF.